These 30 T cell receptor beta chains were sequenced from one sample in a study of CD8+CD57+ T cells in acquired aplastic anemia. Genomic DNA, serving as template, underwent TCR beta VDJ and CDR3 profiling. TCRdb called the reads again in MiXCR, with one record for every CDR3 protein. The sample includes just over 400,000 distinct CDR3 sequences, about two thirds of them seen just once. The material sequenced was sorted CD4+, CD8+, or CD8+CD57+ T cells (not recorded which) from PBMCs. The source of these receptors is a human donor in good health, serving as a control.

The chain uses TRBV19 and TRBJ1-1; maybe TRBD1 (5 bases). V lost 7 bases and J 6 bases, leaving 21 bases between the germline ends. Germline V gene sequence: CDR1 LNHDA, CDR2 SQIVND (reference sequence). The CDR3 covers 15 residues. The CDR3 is CASIYSGPKIAEAFF. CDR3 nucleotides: TGTGCCAGTATTTATTCGGGACCGAAGATCGCTGAAGCTTTCTTT.

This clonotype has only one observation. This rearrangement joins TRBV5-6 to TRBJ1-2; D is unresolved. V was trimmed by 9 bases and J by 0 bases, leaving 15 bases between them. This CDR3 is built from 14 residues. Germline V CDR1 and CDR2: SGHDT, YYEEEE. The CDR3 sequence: CATTAASPNYGYTF. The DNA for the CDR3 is TGTGCCACCACAGCAGCAAGTCCTAACTATGGCTACACCTTC.

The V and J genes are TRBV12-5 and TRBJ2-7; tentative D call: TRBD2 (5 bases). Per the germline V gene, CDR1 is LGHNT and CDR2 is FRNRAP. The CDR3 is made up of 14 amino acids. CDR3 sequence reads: CASGFEGLSYEQYF. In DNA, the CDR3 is TGTGCCAGCGGCTTCGAAGGTCTGTCCTACGAGCAGTACTTC.

The CDR3 DNA reads as TGCGCCAGCAGCCAAGAGAGCGGGGGGGCCTCAGATAATTCACCCCTCCACTTT. Translated, it gives CASSQESGGASDNSPLHF. The chain recombines TRBV4-3 with TRBJ1-6; a weak D match, TRBD1 (6 bases). The CDR3 contains 18 residues. Germline CDR1 reads LGHNA; CDR2 reads YSLEER. V lost 0 bases and J 5 bases, leaving 17 bases between the germline ends.

CDR3 sequence: CASTIPGLTEQYV. CDR3 nucleotides: TGTGCCAGCACCATCCCCGGGCTCACCGAGCAGTACGTC. The chain links TRBV7-2 to TRBJ2-7, with no clear D. Between the trimmed V and J ends, which lost 7 bases and 6 bases, there was a span of 16 bases. Looked up from germline, CDR1 is SGHTA and CDR2 is FQGNSA. The CDR3 consists of 13 residues.

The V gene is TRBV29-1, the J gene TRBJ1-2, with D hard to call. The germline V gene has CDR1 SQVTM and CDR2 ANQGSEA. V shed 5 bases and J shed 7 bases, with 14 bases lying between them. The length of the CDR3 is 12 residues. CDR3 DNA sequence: TGCAGCGTTCGATTCATGAACGCTGGCTACACCTTC. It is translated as CSVRFMNAGYTF.

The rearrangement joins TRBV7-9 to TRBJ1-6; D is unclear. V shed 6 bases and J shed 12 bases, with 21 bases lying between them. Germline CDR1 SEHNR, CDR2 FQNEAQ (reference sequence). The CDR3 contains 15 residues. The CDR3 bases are TGTGCCAGCAGTGATACTAGGGAAGTTAATAAACCCCTCCACTTT. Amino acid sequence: CASSDTREVNKPLHF.

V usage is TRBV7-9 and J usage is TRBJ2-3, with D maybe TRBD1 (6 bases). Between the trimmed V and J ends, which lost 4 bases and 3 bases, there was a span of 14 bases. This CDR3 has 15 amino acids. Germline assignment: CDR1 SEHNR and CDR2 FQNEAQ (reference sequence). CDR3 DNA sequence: TGTGCCAGCAGCTATGGCACGAGGGGGACAGATACGCAGTATTTT. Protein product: CASSYGTRGTDTQYF.

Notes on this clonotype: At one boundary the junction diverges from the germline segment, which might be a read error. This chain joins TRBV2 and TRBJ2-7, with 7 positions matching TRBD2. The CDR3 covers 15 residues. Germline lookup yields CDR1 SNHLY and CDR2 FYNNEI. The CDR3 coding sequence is TGCGCCAGCAGAGGCAGGAGCGGGGACTCCGACGAGCAGTACTTC. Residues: CASRGRSGDSDEQYF.

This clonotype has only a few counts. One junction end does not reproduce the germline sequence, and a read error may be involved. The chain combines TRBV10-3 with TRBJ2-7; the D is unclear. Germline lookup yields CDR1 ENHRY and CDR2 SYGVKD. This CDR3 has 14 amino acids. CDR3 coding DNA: TGTGCCAGCAGTTACGGCAGCCCCTTCTGCGAGCAGTACTTC. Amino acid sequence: CASSYGSPFCEQYF.

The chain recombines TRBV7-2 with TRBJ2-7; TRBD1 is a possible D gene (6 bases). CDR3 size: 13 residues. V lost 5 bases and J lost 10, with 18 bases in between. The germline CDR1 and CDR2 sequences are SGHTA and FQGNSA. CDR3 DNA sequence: TGTGCCAGCAGCGCAGTGGACAGTCATCAACAGTACTTC. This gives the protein CASSAVDSHQQYF. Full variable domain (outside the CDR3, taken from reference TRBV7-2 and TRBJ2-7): GAGVSQSPSNKVTEKGKDVELRCDPISGHTALYWYRQSLGQGLEFLIYFQGNSAPDKSGLPSDRFSAERTGGSVSTLTIQRTQQEDSAVYLCASSAVDSHQQYFGPGTRLTVT.

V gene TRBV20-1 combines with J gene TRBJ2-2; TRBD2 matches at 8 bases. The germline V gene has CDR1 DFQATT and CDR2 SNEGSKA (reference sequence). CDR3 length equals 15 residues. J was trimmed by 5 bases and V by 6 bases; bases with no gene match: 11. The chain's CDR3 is CSASSGGAHTGELFF. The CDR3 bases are TGCAGTGCCTCTTCGGGGGGGGCGCATACCGGGGAGCTGTTTTTT.

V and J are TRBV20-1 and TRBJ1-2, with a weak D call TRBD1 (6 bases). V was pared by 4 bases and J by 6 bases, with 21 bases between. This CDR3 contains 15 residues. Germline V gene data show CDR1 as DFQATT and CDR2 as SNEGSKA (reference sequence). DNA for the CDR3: TGCAGTGCTATGCAGGGGTGGAGTGAGATTCATGGCTACACCTTC. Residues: CSAMQGWSEIHGYTF.

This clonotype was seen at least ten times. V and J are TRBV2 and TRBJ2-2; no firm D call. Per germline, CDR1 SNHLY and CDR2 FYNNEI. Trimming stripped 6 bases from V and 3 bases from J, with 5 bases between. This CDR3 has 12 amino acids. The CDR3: CASSSDTGELFF. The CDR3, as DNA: TGTGCCAGCAGCTCAGACACCGGGGAGCTGTTTTTT.

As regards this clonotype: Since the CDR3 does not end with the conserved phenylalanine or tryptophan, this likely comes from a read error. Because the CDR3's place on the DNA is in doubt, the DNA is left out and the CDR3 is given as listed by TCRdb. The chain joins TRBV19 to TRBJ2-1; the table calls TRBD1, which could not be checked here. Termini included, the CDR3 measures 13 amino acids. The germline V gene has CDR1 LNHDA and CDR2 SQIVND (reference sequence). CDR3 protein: CASSTGPLNEPLL.

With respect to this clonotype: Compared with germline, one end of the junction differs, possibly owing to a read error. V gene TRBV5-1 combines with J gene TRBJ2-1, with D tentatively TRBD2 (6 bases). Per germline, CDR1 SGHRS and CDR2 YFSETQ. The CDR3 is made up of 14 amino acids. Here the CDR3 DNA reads TGTGCCAGCAGCCCGGGAGTCGACTACGATGAGCAGTTCTTC. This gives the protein CASSPGVDYDEQFF.

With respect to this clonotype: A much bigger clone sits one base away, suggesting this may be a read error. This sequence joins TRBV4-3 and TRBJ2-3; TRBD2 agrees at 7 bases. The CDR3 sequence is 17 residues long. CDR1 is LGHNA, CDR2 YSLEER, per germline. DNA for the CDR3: TGCGTCAGCAGCCAAGATGGAGGGACTACCAACACAGATACGCAGTATTTT. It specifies CVSSQDGGTTNTDTQYF.

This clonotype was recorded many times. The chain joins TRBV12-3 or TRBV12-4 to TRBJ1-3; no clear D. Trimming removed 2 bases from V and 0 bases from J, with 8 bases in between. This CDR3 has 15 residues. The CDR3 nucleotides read TGTGCCAGCAGTTTAACAGCAATCTCTGGAAACACCATATATTTT. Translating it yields CASSLTAISGNTIYF.

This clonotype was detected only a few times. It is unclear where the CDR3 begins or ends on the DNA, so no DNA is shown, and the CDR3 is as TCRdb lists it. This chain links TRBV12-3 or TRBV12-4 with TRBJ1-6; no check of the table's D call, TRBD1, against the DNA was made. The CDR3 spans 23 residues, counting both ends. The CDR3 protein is CASSFYICSARDPRTGSYSPLHF.

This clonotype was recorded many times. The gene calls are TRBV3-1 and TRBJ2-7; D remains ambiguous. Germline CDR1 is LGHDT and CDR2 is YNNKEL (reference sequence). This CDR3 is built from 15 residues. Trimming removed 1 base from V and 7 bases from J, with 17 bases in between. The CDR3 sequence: CASSQGHDPRGEQYF. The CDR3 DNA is TGTGCCAGCAGCCAAGGACACGACCCCCGTGGGGAGCAGTACTTC.

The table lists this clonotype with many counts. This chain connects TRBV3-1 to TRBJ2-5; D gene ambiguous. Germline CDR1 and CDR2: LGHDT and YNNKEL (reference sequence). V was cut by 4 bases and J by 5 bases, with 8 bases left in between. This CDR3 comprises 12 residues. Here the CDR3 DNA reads TGTGCCAGCAGCCTTGCGGAGGAGACCCAGTACTTC. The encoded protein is CASSLAEETQYF.

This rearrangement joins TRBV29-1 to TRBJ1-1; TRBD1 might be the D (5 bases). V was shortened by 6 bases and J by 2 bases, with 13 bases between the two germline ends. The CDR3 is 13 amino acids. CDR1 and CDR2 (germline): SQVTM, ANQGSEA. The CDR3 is CSVTLGTNTEAFF. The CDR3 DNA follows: TGCAGCGTGACCCTGGGGACCAACACTGAAGCTTTCTTT.

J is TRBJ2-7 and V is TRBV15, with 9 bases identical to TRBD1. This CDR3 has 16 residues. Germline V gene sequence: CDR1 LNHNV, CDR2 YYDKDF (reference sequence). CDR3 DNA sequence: TGTGCCACCAGCCGAGCGGACAGGGGATGCTCCTCCGAGCAGTACGTC. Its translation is CATSRADRGCSSEQYV.

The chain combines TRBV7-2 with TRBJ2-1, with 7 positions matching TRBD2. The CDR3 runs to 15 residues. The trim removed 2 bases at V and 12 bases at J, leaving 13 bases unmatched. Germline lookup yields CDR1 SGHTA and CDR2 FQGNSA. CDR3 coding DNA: TGTGCCAGCAGCTTAAGCCCCGTCTCGACGGGGGGGCAGTTCTTC. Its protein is CASSLSPVSTGGQFF. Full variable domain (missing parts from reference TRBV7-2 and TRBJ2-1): GAGVSQSPSNKVTEKGKDVELRCDPISGHTALYWYRQSLGQGLEFLIYFQGNSAPDKSGLPSDRFSAERTGGSVSTLTIQRTQQEDSAVYLCASSLSPVSTGGQFFGPGTRLTVL.

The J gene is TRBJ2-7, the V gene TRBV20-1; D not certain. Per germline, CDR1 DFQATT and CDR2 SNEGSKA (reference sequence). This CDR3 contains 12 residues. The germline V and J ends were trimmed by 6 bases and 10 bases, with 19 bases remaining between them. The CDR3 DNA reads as TGCAGTGCAGGACGTGGCAATCAGCCCCAGTACGTC. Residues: CSAGRGNQPQYV.

The CDR3 coding sequence is TGTGCCAGTGGGGTTGGGACAGGGGGTAACGAGCAGTACTTC. The encoded protein is CASGVGTGGNEQYF. The chain employs TRBV19 and TRBJ2-7; 11 positions match TRBD1. CDR1 is LNHDA and CDR2 is SQIVND in the germline V gene (reference sequence). V shed 8 bases, J shed 5 bases, and the junction held 8 bases outside the gene matches. The CDR3 sequence is 14 residues long.

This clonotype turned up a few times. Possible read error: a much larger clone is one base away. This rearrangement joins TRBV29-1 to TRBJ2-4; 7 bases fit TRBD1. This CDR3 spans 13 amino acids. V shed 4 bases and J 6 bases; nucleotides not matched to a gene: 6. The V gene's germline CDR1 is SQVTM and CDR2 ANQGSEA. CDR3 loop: CSVAPTGRNIQYF. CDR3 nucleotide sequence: TGCAGCGTTGCTCCGACAGGGAGAAACATTCAGTACTTC.

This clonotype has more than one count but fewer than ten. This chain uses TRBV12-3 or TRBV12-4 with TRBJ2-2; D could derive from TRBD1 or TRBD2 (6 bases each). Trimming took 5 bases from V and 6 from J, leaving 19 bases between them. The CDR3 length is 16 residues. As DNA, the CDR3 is TGTGCCAGCAGTACCGCTAGCGTTGGGGGGCCCGGGGAGCTGTTTTTT. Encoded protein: CASSTASVGGPGELFF.

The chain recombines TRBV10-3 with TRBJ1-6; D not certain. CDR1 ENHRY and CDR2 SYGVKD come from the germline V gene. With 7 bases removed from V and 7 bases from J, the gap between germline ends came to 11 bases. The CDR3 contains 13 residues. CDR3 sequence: CAIMEGLNSPLHF. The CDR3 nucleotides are TGTGCCATCATGGAGGGTTTAAATTCACCCCTCCACTTT.

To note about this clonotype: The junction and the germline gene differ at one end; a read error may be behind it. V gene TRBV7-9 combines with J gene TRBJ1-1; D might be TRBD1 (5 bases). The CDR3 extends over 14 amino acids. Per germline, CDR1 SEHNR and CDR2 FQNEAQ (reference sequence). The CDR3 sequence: CASSLTGPYTEAFF. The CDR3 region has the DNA TGTGCCAGCAGCTTAACGGGACCGTACACTGAGGCTTTCTTT. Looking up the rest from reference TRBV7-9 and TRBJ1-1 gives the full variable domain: DTGVSQNPRHKITKRGQNVTFRCDPISEHNRLYWYRQTLGQGPEFLTYFQNEAQLEKSRLLSDRFSAERPKGSFSTLEIQRTEQGDSAMYLCASSLTGPYTEAFFGQGTRLTVV.